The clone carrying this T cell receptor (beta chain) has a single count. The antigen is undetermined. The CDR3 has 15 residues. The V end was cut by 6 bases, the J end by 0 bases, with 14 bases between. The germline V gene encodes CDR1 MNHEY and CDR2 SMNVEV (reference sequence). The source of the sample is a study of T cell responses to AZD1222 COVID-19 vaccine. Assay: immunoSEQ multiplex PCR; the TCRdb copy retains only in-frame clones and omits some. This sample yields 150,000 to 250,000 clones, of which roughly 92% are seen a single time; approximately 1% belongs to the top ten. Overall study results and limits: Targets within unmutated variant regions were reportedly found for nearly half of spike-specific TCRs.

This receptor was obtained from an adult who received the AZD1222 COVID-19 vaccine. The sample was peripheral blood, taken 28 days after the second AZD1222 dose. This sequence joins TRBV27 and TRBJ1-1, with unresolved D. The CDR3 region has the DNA TGTGCCAGCAGGAGTCTGAGAGTACTGAACACTGAAGCTTTCTTT. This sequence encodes CASRSLRVLNTEAFF.